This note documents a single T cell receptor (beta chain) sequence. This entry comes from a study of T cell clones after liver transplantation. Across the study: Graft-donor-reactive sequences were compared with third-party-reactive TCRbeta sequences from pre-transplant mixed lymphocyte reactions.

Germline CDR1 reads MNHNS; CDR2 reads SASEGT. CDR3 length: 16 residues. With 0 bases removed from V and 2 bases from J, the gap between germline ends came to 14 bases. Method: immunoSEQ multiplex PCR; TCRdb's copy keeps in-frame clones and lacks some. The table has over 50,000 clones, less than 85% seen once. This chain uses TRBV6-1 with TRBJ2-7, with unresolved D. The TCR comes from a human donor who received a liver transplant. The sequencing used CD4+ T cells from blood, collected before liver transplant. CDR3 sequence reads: CASSEALLGRAYEQYF. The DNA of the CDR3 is TGTGCCAGCAGTGAAGCGCTTCTGGGCCGAGCCTACGAGCAGTACTTC.